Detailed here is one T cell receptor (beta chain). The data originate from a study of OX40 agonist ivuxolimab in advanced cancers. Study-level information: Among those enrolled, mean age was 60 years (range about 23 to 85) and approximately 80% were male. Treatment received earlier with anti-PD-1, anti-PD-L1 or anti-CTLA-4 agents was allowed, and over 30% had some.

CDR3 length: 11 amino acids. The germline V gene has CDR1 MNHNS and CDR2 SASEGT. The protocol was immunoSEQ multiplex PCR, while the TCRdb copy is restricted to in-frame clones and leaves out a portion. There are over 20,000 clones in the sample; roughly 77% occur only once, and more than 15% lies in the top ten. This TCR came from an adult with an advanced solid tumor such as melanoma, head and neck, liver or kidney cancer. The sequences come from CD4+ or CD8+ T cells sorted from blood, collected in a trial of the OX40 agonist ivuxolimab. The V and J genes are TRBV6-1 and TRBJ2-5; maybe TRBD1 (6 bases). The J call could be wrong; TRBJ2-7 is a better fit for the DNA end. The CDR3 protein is CASRAGAEQYF. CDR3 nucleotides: TGTGCCAGCAGGGCAGGGGCCGAGCAGTACTTC.